The entry below gives a single TCR beta chain sequence along with its context. A read error may account for a junction end that differs from germline. This sample was taken from a study of tumor and adjacent non-tumor tissue in lung cancer. The template was RNA from unsorted bulk tissue. This CDR3 is 15 amino acids long. Germline CDR1 reads SGHNT; CDR2 reads YYREEE (reference sequence). The library came from three nested PCR rounds adapted from ARM-PCR protocols. A single record per CDR3 protein comes from TCRdb applying MiXCR to the multiplex PCR reads. The repertoire holds fewer than 150,000 distinct CDR3 sequences, with 66% as singletons.

The rearrangement links TRBV5-4 to TRBJ2-5; 8 nucleotides align to TRBD1. This clonotype was obtained from a man aged 60 to 75 with small cell lung cancer. Sequencing was done on a sample of lung tumor tissue. The CDR3 coding sequence is TGTGCCAGCGGCTTGTACACAGGGGGCCAAGAGACCCAGTACTTC. Its translation is CASGLYTGGQETQYF.